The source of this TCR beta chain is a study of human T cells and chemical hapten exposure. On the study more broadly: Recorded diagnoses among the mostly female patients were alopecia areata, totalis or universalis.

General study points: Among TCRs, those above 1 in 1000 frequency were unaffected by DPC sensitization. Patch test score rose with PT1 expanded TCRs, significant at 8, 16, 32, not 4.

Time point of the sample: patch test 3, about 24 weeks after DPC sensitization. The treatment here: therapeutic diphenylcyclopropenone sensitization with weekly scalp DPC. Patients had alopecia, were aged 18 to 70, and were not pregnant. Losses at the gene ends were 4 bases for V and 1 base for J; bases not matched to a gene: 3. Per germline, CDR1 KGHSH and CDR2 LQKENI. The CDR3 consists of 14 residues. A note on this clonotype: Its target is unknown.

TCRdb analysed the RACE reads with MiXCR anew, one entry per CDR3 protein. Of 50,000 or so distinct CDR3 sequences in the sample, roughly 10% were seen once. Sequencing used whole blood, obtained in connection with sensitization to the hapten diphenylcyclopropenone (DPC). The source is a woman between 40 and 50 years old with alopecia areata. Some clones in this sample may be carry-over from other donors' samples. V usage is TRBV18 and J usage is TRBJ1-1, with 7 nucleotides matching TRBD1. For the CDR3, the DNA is TGTGCCAGCTCACAGGGGGCCGGGAACACTGAAGCTTTCTTT. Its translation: CASSQGAGNTEAFF. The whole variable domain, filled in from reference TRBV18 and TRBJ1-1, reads NAGVMQNPRHLVRRRGQEARLRCSPMKGHSHVYWYRQLPEEGLKFMVYLQKENIIDESGMPKERFSAEFPKEGPSILRIQQVVRGDSAAYFCASSQGAGNTEAFFGQGTRLTVV.